The clone carrying this TCR beta chain came up a few times. Its antigen is undetermined. The CDR3 is 16 residues long. CDR1 and CDR2 from the germline V gene are MDHEN and SYDVKM. Deletions cut 5 bases from V and 7 bases from J, with 21 bases between. Authors' processing steps: A classifier of distant metastasis in papillary thyroid cancer was built from CDR3 differences (across clinicopathological groups). Using MiXCR, TCRdb re-called clones from the PCR reads. The V and J calls here are based on TCRdb, not the publication. The sample has some 37,000 clones, roughly 20% seen once. The data were taken from a study of metastatic and nonmetastatic thyroid tumors. Study at large: Where malignant and benign thyroid patients were concerned, repertoires were compared across blood and tumor or nodule tissue.

Study outcomes and limitations: Compared with benign nodules, malignant thyroid tumors were reported to have significantly higher TCR beta diversity in both blood and tumor.

Patients had received no treatment of any kind before thyroid surgery. The chain couples TRBV28 to TRBJ1-3, with D tentatively TRBD1 (5 bases). The source is a female donor with papillary thyroid cancer or a benign thyroid nodule (not recorded which). Some clones in this sample may be carry-over from other donors' samples. The sample consisted of blood. CDR3 region: CASSNPDKAQGNTIYF. CDR3 coding DNA: TGTGCCAGCAGTAACCCGGACAAGGCCCAGGGCAACACCATATATTTT.